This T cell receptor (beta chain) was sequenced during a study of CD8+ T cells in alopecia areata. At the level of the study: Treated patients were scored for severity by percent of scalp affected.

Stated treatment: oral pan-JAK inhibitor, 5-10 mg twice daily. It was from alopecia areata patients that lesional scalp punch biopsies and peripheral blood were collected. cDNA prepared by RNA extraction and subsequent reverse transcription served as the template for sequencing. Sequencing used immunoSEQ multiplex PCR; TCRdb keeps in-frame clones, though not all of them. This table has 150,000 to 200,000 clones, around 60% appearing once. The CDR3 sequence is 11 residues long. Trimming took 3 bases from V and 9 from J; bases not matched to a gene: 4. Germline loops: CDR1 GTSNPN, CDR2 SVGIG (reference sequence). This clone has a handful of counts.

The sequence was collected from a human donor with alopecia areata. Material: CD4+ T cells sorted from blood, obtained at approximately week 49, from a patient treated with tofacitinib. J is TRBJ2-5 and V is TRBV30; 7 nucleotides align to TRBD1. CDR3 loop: CAWSTGASQYF. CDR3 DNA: TGTGCCTGGAGCACAGGGGCCTCCCAGTACTTC.